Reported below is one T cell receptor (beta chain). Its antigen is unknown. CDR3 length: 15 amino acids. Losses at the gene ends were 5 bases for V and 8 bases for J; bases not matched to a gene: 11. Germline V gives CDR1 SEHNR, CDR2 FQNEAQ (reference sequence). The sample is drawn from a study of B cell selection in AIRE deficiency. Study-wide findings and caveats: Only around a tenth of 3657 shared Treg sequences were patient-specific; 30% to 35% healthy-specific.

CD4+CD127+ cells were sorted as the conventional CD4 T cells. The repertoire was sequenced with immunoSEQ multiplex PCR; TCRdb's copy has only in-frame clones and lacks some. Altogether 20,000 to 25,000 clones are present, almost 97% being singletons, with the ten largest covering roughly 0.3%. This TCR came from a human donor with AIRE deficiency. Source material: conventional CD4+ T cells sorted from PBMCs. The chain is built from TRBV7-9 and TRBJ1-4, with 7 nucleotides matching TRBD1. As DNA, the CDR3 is TGTGCCAGCAGCAAAAGGGACAGCCAGGGAGAAAAACTGTTTTTT. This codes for CASSKRDSQGEKLFF.